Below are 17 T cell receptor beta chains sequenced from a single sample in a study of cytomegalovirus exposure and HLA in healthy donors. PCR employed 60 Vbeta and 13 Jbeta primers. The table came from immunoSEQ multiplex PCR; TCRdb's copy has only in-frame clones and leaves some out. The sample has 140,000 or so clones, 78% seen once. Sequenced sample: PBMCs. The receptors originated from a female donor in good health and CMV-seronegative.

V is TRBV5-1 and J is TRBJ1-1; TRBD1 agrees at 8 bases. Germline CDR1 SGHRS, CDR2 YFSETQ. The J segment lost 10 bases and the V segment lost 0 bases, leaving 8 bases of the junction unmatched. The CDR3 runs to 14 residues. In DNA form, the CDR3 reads TGCGCCAGCAGCTTGGCGGCAGGGGGCTTGAGAGCTTTCTTT. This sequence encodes CASSLAAGGLRAFF.

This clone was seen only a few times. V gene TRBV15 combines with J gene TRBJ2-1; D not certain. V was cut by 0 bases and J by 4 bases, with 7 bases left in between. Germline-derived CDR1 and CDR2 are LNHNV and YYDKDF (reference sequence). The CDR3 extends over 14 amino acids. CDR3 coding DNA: TGTGCCACCAGCAGAGATACCGAGTACAATGAGCAGTTCTTC. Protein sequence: CATSRDTEYNEQFF.

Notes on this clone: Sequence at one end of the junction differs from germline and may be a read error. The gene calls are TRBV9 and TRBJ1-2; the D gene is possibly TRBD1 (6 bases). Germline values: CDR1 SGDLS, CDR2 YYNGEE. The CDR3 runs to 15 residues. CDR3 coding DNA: TGTGCCAGCAGCGTAGGGAGGGGGGGCGCTTATGGCTACCCCTTC. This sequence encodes CASSVGRGGAYGYPF.

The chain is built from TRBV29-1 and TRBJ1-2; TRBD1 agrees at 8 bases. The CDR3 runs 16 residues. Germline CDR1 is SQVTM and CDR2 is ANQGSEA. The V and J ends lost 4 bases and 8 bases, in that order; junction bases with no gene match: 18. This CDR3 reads CSVARVLDRASSGYTF. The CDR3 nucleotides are TGCAGCGTTGCCCGTGTGTTGGACAGGGCTTCGAGCGGCTACACCTTC.

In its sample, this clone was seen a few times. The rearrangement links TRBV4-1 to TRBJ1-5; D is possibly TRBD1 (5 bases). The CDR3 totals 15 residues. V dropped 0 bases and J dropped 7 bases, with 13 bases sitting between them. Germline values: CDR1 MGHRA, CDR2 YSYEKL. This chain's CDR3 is CASSQEWGTAQPQHF. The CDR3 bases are TGCGCCAGCAGCCAAGAGTGGGGGACTGCCCAGCCCCAGCATTTT.

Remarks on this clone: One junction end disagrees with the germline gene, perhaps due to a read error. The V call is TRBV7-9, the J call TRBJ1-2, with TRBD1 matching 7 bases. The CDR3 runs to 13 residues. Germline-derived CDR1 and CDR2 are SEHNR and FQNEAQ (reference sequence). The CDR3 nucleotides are TGTTCCAGCAGCCCGTGGAGGGGGCATGGCTACACCTTC. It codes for CSSSPWRGHGYTF.

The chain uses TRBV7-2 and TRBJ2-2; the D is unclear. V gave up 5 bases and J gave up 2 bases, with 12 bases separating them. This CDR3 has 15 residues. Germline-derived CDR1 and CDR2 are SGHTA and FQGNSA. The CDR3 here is CASSLGPLNTGELFF. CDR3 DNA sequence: TGTGCCAGCAGCCTAGGTCCGCTAAACACCGGGGAGCTGTTTTTT.

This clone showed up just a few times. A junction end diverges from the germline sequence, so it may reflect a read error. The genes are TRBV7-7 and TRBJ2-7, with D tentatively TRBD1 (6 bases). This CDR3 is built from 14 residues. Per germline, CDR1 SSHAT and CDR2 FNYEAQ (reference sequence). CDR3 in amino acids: CASSPGARSLEQYF. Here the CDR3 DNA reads TGTGCTAGCAGCCCAGGGGCCCGATCTCTGGAGCAGTACTTC.

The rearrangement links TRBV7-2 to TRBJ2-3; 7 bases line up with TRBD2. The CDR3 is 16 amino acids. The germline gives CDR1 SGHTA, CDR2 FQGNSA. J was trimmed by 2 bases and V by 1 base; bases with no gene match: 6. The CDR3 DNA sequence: TGTGCCAGCAGCTTAGAGGCTCGGGACTACACAGATACGCAGTATTTT. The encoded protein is CASSLEARDYTDTQYF. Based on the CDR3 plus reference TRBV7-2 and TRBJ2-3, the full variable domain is GAGVSQSPSNKVTEKGKDVELRCDPISGHTALYWYRQSLGQGLEFLIYFQGNSAPDKSGLPSDRFSAERTGGSVSTLTIQRTQQEDSAVYLCASSLEARDYTDTQYFGPGTRLTVL.

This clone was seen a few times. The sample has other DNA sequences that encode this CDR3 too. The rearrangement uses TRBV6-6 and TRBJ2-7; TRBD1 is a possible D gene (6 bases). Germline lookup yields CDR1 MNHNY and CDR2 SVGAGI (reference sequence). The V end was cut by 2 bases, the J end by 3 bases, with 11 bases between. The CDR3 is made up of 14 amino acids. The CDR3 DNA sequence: TGTGCCAGCAGTTACGAGGGGGAAGGCTACGAGCAGTACTTC. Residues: CASSYEGEGYEQYF.

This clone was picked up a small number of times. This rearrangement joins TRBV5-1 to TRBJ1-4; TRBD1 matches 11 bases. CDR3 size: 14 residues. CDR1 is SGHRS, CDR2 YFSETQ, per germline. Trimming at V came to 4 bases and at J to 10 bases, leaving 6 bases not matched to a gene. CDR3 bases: TGCGCCAGCAGCCAAGGACAGGGGGCAGGAAAACTGTTTTTT. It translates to CASSQGQGAGKLFF.

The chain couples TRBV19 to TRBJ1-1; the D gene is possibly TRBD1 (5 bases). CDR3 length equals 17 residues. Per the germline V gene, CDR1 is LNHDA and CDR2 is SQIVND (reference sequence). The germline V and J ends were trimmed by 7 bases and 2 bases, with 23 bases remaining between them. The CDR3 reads CASTNRVRGGINTEAFF. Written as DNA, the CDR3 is TGTGCCAGTACTAATCGGGTCCGGGGGGGGATTAACACTGAAGCTTTCTTT.

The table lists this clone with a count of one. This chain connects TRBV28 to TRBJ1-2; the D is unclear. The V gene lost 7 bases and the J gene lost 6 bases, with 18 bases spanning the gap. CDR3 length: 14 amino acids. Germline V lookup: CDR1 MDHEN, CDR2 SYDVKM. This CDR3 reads CASIGASTLNGYTF. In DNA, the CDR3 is TGTGCCAGCATTGGAGCCTCGACCTTGAATGGCTACACCTTC.

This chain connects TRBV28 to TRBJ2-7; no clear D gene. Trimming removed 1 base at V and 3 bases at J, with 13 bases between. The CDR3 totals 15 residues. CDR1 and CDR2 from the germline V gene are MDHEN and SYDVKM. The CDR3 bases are TGTGCCAGCAGTTTATCAGGTAGTTATCACTACGAGCAGTACTTC. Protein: CASSLSGSYHYEQYF.

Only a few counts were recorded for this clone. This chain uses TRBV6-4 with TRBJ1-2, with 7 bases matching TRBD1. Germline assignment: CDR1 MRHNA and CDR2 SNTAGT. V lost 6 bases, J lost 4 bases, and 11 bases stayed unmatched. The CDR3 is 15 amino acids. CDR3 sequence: CASSEEQGQTYGYTF. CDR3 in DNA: TGTGCCAGCAGCGAAGAACAGGGGCAAACCTATGGCTACACCTTC.

CDR3 nucleotides: TGTGCCTGGAGTCTTAGCGGAAGGCCCTACGAGCAGTACTTC. Its protein is CAWSLSGRPYEQYF. V is TRBV30 and J is TRBJ2-7, with D maybe TRBD2 (6 bases). The germline CDR1 and CDR2 sequences are GTSNPN and SVGIG (reference sequence). CDR3 length: 14 amino acids. Trimming stripped 2 bases from V and 2 bases from J, with 13 bases between.

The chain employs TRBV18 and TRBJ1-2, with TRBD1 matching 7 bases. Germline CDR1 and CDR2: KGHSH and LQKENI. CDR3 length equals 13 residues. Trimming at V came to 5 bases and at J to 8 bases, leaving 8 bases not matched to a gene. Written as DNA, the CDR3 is TGTGCCAGCTCATCGACAGGGTGGAAAGGCTACACCTTC. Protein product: CASSSTGWKGYTF.